One sample yielded the 9 T cell receptor beta chains listed below, sequenced in a study of T-cell reconstitution after alpha-beta-depleted transplantation in children. Unique molecular identifiers were used in preparing the TCRbeta library. Via MiXCR, TCRdb re-called the PCR reads, giving one row per CDR3 protein. In the table there are around 420,000 distinct CDR3 sequences, roughly 17% of which are singletons. The source material was PBMCs, mostly from graft donor cells, sampled 360 days after TCRalphabeta/CD19-depleted stem cell transplant. Receptors originate from a boy younger than two who had a stem cell transplant for Wiskott-Aldrich syndrome, so the T cells may come from the graft donor.

This clonotype was counted a few times. The gene calls are TRBV18 and TRBJ2-2; D is ambiguous. V dropped 0 bases and J dropped 5 bases, with 13 bases sitting between them. The CDR3 is 16 residues long. Germline values: CDR1 KGHSH, CDR2 LQKENI. The CDR3, as DNA: TGTGCCAGCTCACCACCCCTGGCAGTACGAACCGGGGAGCTGTTTTTT. Translated, it gives CASSPPLAVRTGELFF.

This sequence joins TRBV20-1 and TRBJ2-3; no definite D call. Germline CDR1 DFQATT, CDR2 SNEGSKA (reference sequence). The CDR3 spans 13 residues. V was cut by 1 base and J by 3 bases, with 8 bases left in between. As DNA, the CDR3 is TGCAGTGCTAGAGCAGAATGGACAGATACGCAGTATTTT. Residues: CSARAEWTDTQYF.

This clonotype came up a few times. The chain joins TRBV7-6 to TRBJ2-7, with 12 bases fitting TRBD1. J was trimmed by 3 bases and V by 2 bases; bases with no gene match: 5. The germline CDR1 and CDR2 sequences are SGHVS and FNYEAQ. The CDR3 runs 16 residues. In nucleotides, the CDR3 is TGTGCCAGCAGCTTAATGGGACAGGGGGCGAGCTACGAGCAGTACTTC. Its translation is CASSLMGQGASYEQYF. The variable domain in full, completed from reference TRBV7-6 and TRBJ2-7, reads GAGVSQSPRYKVTKRGQDVALRCDPISGHVSLYWYRQALGQGPEFLTYFNYEAQQDKSGLPNDRFSAERPEGSISTLTIQRTEQRDSAMYRCASSLMGQGASYEQYFGPGTRLTVT.

Here the CDR3 DNA reads TGTGCCACCAGTGAGACTAGCGGAATCACAGATACGCAGTATTTT. Translating gives CATSETSGITDTQYF. The rearrangement joins TRBV24-1 to TRBJ2-3; 9 bases agree with TRBD2. Germline V gives CDR1 KGHDR, CDR2 SFDVKD. The CDR3 consists of 15 residues. V lost 4 bases, J lost 2 bases, and 3 bases stayed unmatched.

This clonotype showed up just a few times. The chain joins TRBV12-3 or TRBV12-4 to TRBJ2-3; D is unclear. V lost 7 bases and J 2 bases, leaving 19 bases between the germline ends. The CDR3 loop spans 16 amino acids. CDR3 nucleotide sequence: TGTGCCAGCACCGCTGGGCTTAATTATTACACAGATACGCAGTATTTT. Translating it yields CASTAGLNYYTDTQYF.

This clonotype has only a few counts. The chain couples TRBV18 to TRBJ2-5, with a tentative D call TRBD1 (5 bases). Deletions cut 3 bases from V and 3 bases from J, with 17 bases between. Germline V gene lookup returns CDR1 KGHSH and CDR2 LQKENI. The length of the CDR3 is 16 residues. The CDR3 DNA is TGTGCCAGCTCACCTCGAGGCCCCCAGGGTAAAGAGACCCAGTACTTC. Translated, it gives CASSPRGPQGKETQYF.

This sequence joins TRBV7-9 and TRBJ2-1; D unresolved. This CDR3 has 16 amino acids. Per the germline V gene, CDR1 is SEHNR and CDR2 is FQNEAQ (reference sequence). Trimming removed 1 base from V and 5 bases from J, with 15 bases in between. CDR3 protein: CASSLEGGKINNEQFF. Here the CDR3 DNA reads TGTGCCAGCAGCTTAGAGGGCGGAAAAATAAACAATGAGCAGTTCTTC.

This chain links TRBV27 with TRBJ2-5; 7 bases are shared with TRBD1. With V trimmed by 5 bases and J by 3 bases, 3 bases remained unmatched. The germline CDR1 and CDR2 sequences are MNHEY and SMNVEV (reference sequence). The CDR3 extends over 13 amino acids. CDR3 loop: CASSPGTEETQYF. The CDR3 DNA reads TGTGCCAGCAGTCCCGGGACAGAAGAGACCCAGTACTTC.

This clonotype was seen repeatedly, ten times or more. The genes are TRBV10-3 and TRBJ2-5; 9 positions match TRBD1. Germline lookup yields CDR1 ENHRY and CDR2 SYGVKD. Germline trimming cut 4 bases from V and 3 bases from J; bases unmatched to any gene: 0. The CDR3 spans 13 residues. CDR3 sequence reads: CAISGDREETQYF. The CDR3 DNA is TGTGCCATCAGTGGGGACAGGGAAGAGACCCAGTACTTC.